This T cell receptor beta chain was captured in a study of blood T cell repertoires in COVID-19. At the level of the study: Samples taken during acute and convalescent COVID-19 were collected in the United States, Italy and Spain.

Enrolled through a virtual design, the participants were between about 18 and 100 years of age and came from 24 US areas. In assigning cohorts, the study relied on participant-reported clinical history. Two negative PCRs, clearance, or symptom resolution had been documented for recovered Cohort 3 donors. This clone was recorded only once. Trimming took 8 bases from V and 1 from J; bases not matched to a gene: 11. In germline, CDR1 is LNHDA, CDR2 SQIVND (reference sequence). The CDR3 totals 16 residues. Sequencing used immunoSEQ multiplex PCR; TCRdb keeps in-frame clones, though not all of them. The repertoire has some 200,000 clones, about 72% of them found once; the top ten carry roughly 17%.

The source material was PBMCs or T cells enriched from blood (not recorded which). The chain has TRBV19 and TRBJ2-1; 7 bases fit TRBD2. The origin of this receptor is a woman aged 45-59 years who had recovered from COVID-19. The CDR3 sequence: CASGRGGGKSYNEQFF. DNA for the CDR3: TGTGCCAGTGGGCGGGGCGGGGGAAAATCCTACAATGAGCAGTTCTTC.